This T cell receptor beta chain was identified in a study of radiotherapy plus CTLA-4 blockade in lung cancer. CDR1 SGHAT and CDR2 FQNNGV come from the germline V gene. The V end was cut by 4 bases, the J end by 10 bases, with 11 bases between. This CDR3 contains 12 residues. With respect to this clone: Its target is unknown.

Focal radiation plus CTLA-4 blockade with ipilimumab was given to patients with chemo-refractory metastatic non-small-cell lung cancer. Method: immunoSEQ multiplex PCR; TCRdb's copy keeps in-frame clones and lacks some. The sample yields around 63,000 clones, more than 70% seen once. Findings of the study overall: Following radiotherapy plus ipilimumab, tumor-derived TCR clones expanded in the blood.

This chain links TRBV11-2 with TRBJ2-1; D not resolved. This receptor was identified in a human donor with non-small cell lung cancer whose response to radiotherapy plus ipilimumab could not be evaluated. Some clones in this sample may be carry-over from other donors' samples. Source: peripheral blood, taken from a patient treated with radiotherapy plus ipilimumab. Here the CDR3 reads CASSSPRSEQFF. CDR3 bases: TGTGCCAGCAGCTCACCTCGGTCCGAGCAGTTCTTC.